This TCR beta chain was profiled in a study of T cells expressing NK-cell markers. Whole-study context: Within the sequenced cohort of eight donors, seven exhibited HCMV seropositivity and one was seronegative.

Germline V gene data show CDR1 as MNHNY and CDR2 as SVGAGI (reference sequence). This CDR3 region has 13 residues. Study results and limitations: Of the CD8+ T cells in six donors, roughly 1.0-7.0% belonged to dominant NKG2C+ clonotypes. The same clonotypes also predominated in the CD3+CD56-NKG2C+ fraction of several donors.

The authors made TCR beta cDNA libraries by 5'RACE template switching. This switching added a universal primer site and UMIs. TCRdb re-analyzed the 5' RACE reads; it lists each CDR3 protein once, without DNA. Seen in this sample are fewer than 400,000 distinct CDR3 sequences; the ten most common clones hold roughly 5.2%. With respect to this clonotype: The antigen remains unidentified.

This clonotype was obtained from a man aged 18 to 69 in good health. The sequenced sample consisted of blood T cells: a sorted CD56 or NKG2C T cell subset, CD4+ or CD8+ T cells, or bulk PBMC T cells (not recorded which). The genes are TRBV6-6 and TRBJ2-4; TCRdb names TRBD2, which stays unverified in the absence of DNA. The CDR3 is CASSFSSGTSEYF.